The 17 T cell receptor beta chains below come from one sample, sequenced in a study of cytomegalovirus exposure and HLA in healthy donors. Only in-frame clones appear in the TCRdb table, and some are missing; sequencing was by immunoSEQ multiplex PCR. The sample holds around 250,000 clones; roughly 89% are singletons and the top ten take roughly 0.38%. What was sequenced was PBMCs. These receptors were obtained from a woman younger than 35 in good health and CMV-seronegative.

V usage is TRBV29-1 and J usage is TRBJ1-1; TRBD1 aligns across 7 bases. Germline loops: CDR1 SQVTM, CDR2 ANQGSEA. Unmatched junction bases numbered 13, after V lost 0 bases and J lost 6 bases. The CDR3 is 16 residues long. CDR3 protein: CSVEDRSQGVYAEAFF. The CDR3 bases are TGCAGCGTTGAAGATCGGTCGCAGGGGGTCTACGCTGAAGCTTTCTTT.

This sequence joins TRBV4-1 and TRBJ1-2; perhaps TRBD1 as D (6 bases). V lost 3 bases, J lost 8 bases, and 16 bases lay in between. Germline-derived CDR1 and CDR2 are MGHRA and YSYEKL. This CDR3 has 14 amino acids. The CDR3 spells CASSQGDTRWGYTF. The CDR3 DNA is TGCGCCAGCAGCCAGGGGGACACGCGTTGGGGCTACACCTTC.

The gene calls are TRBV5-4 and TRBJ1-1, with a weak D call TRBD1 (6 bases). V lost 1 base and J lost 4, with 8 bases in between. CDR1 and CDR2 from the germline V gene are SGHNT and YYREEE (reference sequence). The CDR3 runs 13 residues. As DNA, the CDR3 is TGTGCCAGCAGCTTGTCAGGGGTCACTGAAGCTTTCTTT. This encodes CASSLSGVTEAFF.

The DNA for the CDR3 is TGCGCCAGCAGCCTCACACTAGCGGGGGGCGAAGATACGCAGTATTTT. Translated: CASSLTLAGGEDTQYF. The chain recombines TRBV4-1 with TRBJ2-3; the match to TRBD2 covers 12 bases. CDR3 length equals 16 residues. Looked up from germline, CDR1 is MGHRA and CDR2 is YSYEKL. V shed 4 bases and J 5 bases; nucleotides not matched to a gene: 7.

A few counts support this clone. CDR3 sequence: CASSWGQNSPLHF. The DNA for the CDR3 is TGTGCCAGCAGTTGGGGACAAAATTCACCCCTCCACTTT. This chain uses TRBV27 with TRBJ1-6; a possible D gene is TRBD1 (6 bases). Germline-derived CDR1 and CDR2 are MNHEY and SMNVEV (reference sequence). V lost 4 bases, J lost 7 bases, and 8 bases lay in between. This CDR3 region has 13 residues.

V and J are TRBV21-1 and TRBJ2-7; TRBD2 is the table's D call, not checked against the DNA. TRBV21-1 is deemed a pseudogene. The CDR3 loop spans 17 amino acids. CDR3 bases: TGTGCCAGCATCACTCCGGGACTGCTGTTTGTTTCCTACGAGCAGTACGTC. This sequence encodes CASITPGLLFVSYEQYV.

V is TRBV9 and J is TRBJ2-2; 9 bases line up with TRBD2. V lost 1 base, J lost 3 bases, and 4 bases stayed unmatched. The CDR3 totals 16 residues. Germline V lookup: CDR1 SGDLS, CDR2 YYNGEE. The CDR3, as DNA: TGTGCCAGCAGCGTATATCTAGCGGGGTACACCGGGGAGCTGTTTTTT. Translation: CASSVYLAGYTGELFF.

This rearrangement joins TRBV5-1 to TRBJ2-7; tentatively, D is TRBD2 (7 bases). The CDR3 covers 19 residues. Trimming removed 3 bases from V and 0 bases from J, with 25 bases in between. Looked up from germline, CDR1 is SGHRS and CDR2 is YFSETQ. The CDR3 is CASSWDSRGPLISSYEQYF. CDR3 nucleotides: TGCGCCAGCAGCTGGGACTCGCGGGGGCCACTGATAAGCTCCTACGAGCAGTACTTC.

V and J are TRBV4-1 and TRBJ1-1, with D hard to call. This CDR3 is built from 15 residues. Trimming removed 0 bases from V and 1 base from J, with 9 bases in between. Germline lookup yields CDR1 MGHRA and CDR2 YSYEKL. The CDR3 loop is CASSQDLGSNTEAFF. The CDR3 DNA follows: TGCGCCAGCAGCCAAGATTTGGGCTCGAACACTGAAGCTTTCTTT.

V and J are TRBV10-3 and TRBJ1-5, with a tentative D call TRBD1 (5 bases). CDR1 and CDR2 from the germline V gene are ENHRY and SYGVKD. This CDR3 contains 13 residues. V lost 7 bases, J lost 3 bases, and 10 bases lay in between. CDR3 coding DNA: TGTGCCATCACATCAGGGCCCAATCAGCCCCAGCATTTT. Translating it yields CAITSGPNQPQHF.

This chain links TRBV18 with TRBJ2-1; TRBD1 might be the D (5 bases). This CDR3 is built from 11 residues. Trimming removed 3 bases from V and 8 bases from J, with 5 bases in between. CDR1 and CDR2 from the germline V gene are KGHSH and LQKENI. CDR3 sequence (DNA): TGTGCCAGCTCACCCAGGGATGAGCAGTTCTTC. Translated, it gives CASSPRDEQFF.

This sequence joins TRBV27 and TRBJ1-1; D not resolved. Germline V gene lookup returns CDR1 MNHEY and CDR2 SMNVEV (reference sequence). V was clipped by 2 bases and J by 4 bases, with 14 bases between them. The CDR3 sequence is 15 residues long. CDR3 amino acids: CASSLPPPRATEAFF. CDR3 DNA sequence: TGTGCCAGCAGTTTACCCCCACCGCGGGCCACTGAAGCTTTCTTT.

The CDR3 DNA reads as TGTGCCAGCAGCCGGGACCCCCTGACAGGGCAGAACACTGAAGCTTTCTTT. Translation gives CASSRDPLTGQNTEAFF. The chain is built from TRBV4-2 and TRBJ1-1; 7 positions agree with TRBD1. The CDR3 is made up of 17 amino acids. V was clipped by 4 bases and J by 1 base; unmatched bases: 12. CDR1 is LGHNA, CDR2 YNFKEQ, per germline.

The chain joins TRBV7-9 to TRBJ2-7, with a tentative D call TRBD1 (6 bases). V lost 6 bases to trimming and J lost 0 bases, with 15 bases between them. Germline lookup yields CDR1 SEHNR and CDR2 FQNEAQ (reference sequence). This CDR3 has 15 amino acids. CDR3 coding DNA: TGTGCCAGCAGTCTTCTCACGGGACACTCCTACGAGCAGTACTTC. Its protein product is CASSLLTGHSYEQYF. The full variable domain, in which reference TRBV7-9 and TRBJ2-7 provide the parts outside the CDR3, is DTGVSQNPRHKITKRGQNVTFRCDPISEHNRLYWYRQTLGQGPEFLTYFQNEAQLEKSRLLSDRFSAERPKGSFSTLEIQRTEQGDSAMYLCASSLLTGHSYEQYFGPGTRLTVT.

The rearrangement uses TRBV4-3 and TRBJ2-5, with D tentatively TRBD1 (6 bases). Trimming took off 4 bases at V and 1 base at J, with 13 bases between the two ends. Germline CDR1 LGHNA, CDR2 YSLEER. This CDR3 contains 15 residues. For the CDR3, the DNA is TGCGCCAGCAGCCCCCGGGACACCGGCCAAGAGACCCAGTACTTC. Residues: CASSPRDTGQETQYF.

The genes are TRBV7-3 and TRBJ1-1; D is possibly TRBD1 (5 bases). The germline V and J ends were trimmed by 1 base and 5 bases, with 11 bases remaining between them. Germline CDR1 and CDR2: SGHTA and FQGTGA. This CDR3 region has 14 residues. In DNA, the CDR3 is TGTGCCAGCAGCTTAAGACCCGGGGGGACTGAAGCTTTCTTT. This gives the protein CASSLRPGGTEAFF.

This sequence joins TRBV7-9 and TRBJ1-3; 7 positions match TRBD1. The CDR3 is 15 residues long. CDR1 is SEHNR, CDR2 FQNEAQ, per germline (reference sequence). J gave up 4 bases and V 6 bases, and 9 bases lay outside the gene matches. CDR3 coding DNA: TGTGCCAGCAGTTCCAGAGGGACAGAGGGAAACACCATATATTTT. Encoded protein: CASSSRGTEGNTIYF.